This TCR beta chain emerged from a study of vaccination and CD4 T cells after COVID-19. Stated treatment: approximately nine-day PBMC culture with coronavirus spike peptide pools or control peptides (ViraFEST assay). Sequencing of cultured CD4+ T cell DNA used the Oncomine TCR Beta short-read assay. Cultures of CD4+ T cells served as the source for extracting genomic DNA. TCRdb passed the PCR reads through MiXCR, listing each CDR3 protein once. The sample yields about 19,000 distinct CDR3 sequences, less than 85% seen once. V shed 7 bases, J shed 7 bases, and the junction held 10 bases outside the gene matches. The CDR3 runs to 15 residues. Germline values: CDR1 MDHEN, CDR2 SYDVKM. Remarks on this clonotype: Its antigen is as yet unknown.

V usage is TRBV28 and J usage is TRBJ1-6; TRBD1 matches 7 bases. Sequencing was carried out using CD4+ T cells from blood, cultured in vitro. This clonotype was sampled from a human donor who had recovered from COVID-19. CDR3 protein: CASIITGAKNSPLHF. DNA for the CDR3: TGTGCCAGCATCATCACAGGGGCGAAGAATTCACCCCTCCACTTT.